Below are 22 T cell receptor beta chains sequenced from a single sample in a study of siplizumab effects on memory and regulatory T cells. Libraries were prepared by immunoSEQ multiplex PCR; TCRdb keeps only in-frame clonotypes and omits some of them. The sample contains 100,000 to 120,000 clones, just under 95% of which appear only once. The sample was CD4+ T cells sorted from blood. The receptors derive from a human donor in good health.

The rearrangement joins TRBV18 to TRBJ1-2, with D possibly being TRBD1 (6 bases). This CDR3 is 15 amino acids long. With 3 bases removed from V and 4 bases from J, the gap between germline ends came to 15 bases. Germline V lookup: CDR1 KGHSH, CDR2 LQKENI. The CDR3 coding sequence is TGTGCCAGCTCACCCACGGCGGGGGCGAGCTATGGCTACACCTTC. It is translated as CASSPTAGASYGYTF.

The CDR3 nucleotides read TGTGCTAGTGGCCCCTCAGGGGTGGCTAATGAAAAACTGTTTTTT. Amino acids: CASGPSGVANEKLFF. The V and J genes are TRBV12-5 and TRBJ1-4; D might be TRBD1 (6 bases). The CDR3 is 15 residues long. The germline gives CDR1 LGHNT, CDR2 FRNRAP. The V gene lost 6 bases and the J gene lost 3 bases, with 14 bases spanning the gap.

The chain uses TRBV5-8 and TRBJ2-5; either TRBD1 or TRBD2 may fit D (5 bases each). Germline V gene sequence: CDR1 SGHTS, CDR2 YDEGEE. V lost 4 bases, J lost 1 base, and 8 bases lay in between. The CDR3 extends over 13 amino acids. This CDR3 is CASSPGTQETQYF. The CDR3 coding sequence is TGTGCCAGCAGCCCGGGGACCCAAGAGACCCAGTACTTC.

J is TRBJ1-3 and V is TRBV6-6; D ambiguous. The CDR3 extends over 13 amino acids. Trimming removed 6 bases at V and 4 bases at J, with 10 bases between. Germline V lookup: CDR1 MNHNY, CDR2 SVGAGI (reference sequence). This chain's CDR3 is CASSIDGGNTIYF. CDR3 in DNA: TGTGCCAGCAGCATCGACGGGGGAAACACCATATATTTT.

This chain joins TRBV5-1 and TRBJ2-7; 8 bases agree with TRBD2. J lost 3 bases, V lost 7 bases, and 15 bases had no gene match. The CDR3 totals 16 residues. CDR1 is SGHRS, CDR2 YFSETQ, per germline. CDR3 sequence reads: CASRLAGTSSNYEQYF. The CDR3 DNA reads TGCGCCAGCCGACTTGCCGGGACTAGTAGTAACTACGAGCAGTACTTC.

The rearrangement uses TRBV6-1 and TRBJ1-5; D not resolved. Germline V gives CDR1 MNHNS, CDR2 SASEGT. The CDR3 runs 17 residues. Trimming stripped 2 bases from V and 3 bases from J, with 17 bases between. The CDR3 DNA reads TGTGCCAGCAGTGAAATGGGATGGCTAGGGTTCAATCAGCCCCAGCATTTT. Its translation: CASSEMGWLGFNQPQHF.

The chain joins TRBV7-9 to TRBJ1-5; 8 nucleotides line up with TRBD1. This CDR3 contains 16 residues. Germline loops: CDR1 SEHNR, CDR2 FQNEAQ (reference sequence). V trimming: 4 bases; J trimming: 5 bases; junction bases outside the gene matches: 10. CDR3 in DNA: TGTGCCAGCAGCTCCTCCTGGACAGGGCTGGATCAGCCCCAGCATTTT. It specifies CASSSSWTGLDQPQHF.

The chain has TRBV11-2 and TRBJ1-3; 7 bases fit TRBD1. The length of the CDR3 is 16 residues. CDR1 is SGHAT and CDR2 is FQNNGV in the germline V gene. J lost 0 bases, V lost 8 bases, and 10 bases had no gene match. As DNA, the CDR3 is TGTGCCAGCTCAAGACAGGGATGGAGCTCTGGAAACACCATATATTTT. It codes for CASSRQGWSSGNTIYF.

The chain uses TRBV7-2 and TRBJ2-3; TRBD2 matches at 7 bases. The length of the CDR3 is 15 residues. Germline CDR1 reads SGHTA; CDR2 reads FQGNSA. The ends lost 1 base at V and 4 bases at J; junction bases unmatched: 5. CDR3 sequence (DNA): TGTGCCAGCAGCTTAGTCGGGGGGTCCCCAGATACGCAGTATTTT. As protein: CASSLVGGSPDTQYF.

The rearrangement joins TRBV6-6 to TRBJ1-1; D not certain. The CDR3 is 12 amino acids. Trimming cost V 6 bases and J 2 bases, with 7 bases left between them. Germline CDR1 MNHNY, CDR2 SVGAGI (reference sequence). In DNA, the CDR3 is TGTGCCAGCAGGAAAGTAAACACTGAAGCTTTCTTT. Encoded protein: CASRKVNTEAFF.

The V gene is TRBV6-5, the J gene TRBJ2-1; maybe TRBD2 (5 bases). Trimming stripped 0 bases from V and 3 bases from J, with 6 bases between. This CDR3 has 14 amino acids. Germline V lookup: CDR1 MNHEY, CDR2 SVGAGI. CDR3 DNA sequence: TGTGCCAGCAGTTACTCCGGGGTCTACAATGAGCAGTTCTTC. Translation gives CASSYSGVYNEQFF.

The gene calls are TRBV2 and TRBJ2-1; maybe TRBD1 (6 bases). CDR1 is SNHLY, CDR2 FYNNEI, per germline. V was pared by 5 bases and J by 4 bases, with 9 bases between. The CDR3 is made up of 13 amino acids. The CDR3 DNA reads TGTGCCAGCAGTAATACAGGGTACAATGAGCAGTTCTTC. Its translation is CASSNTGYNEQFF.

CDR3 coding DNA: TGCGCCAGCAGCCTCGCCCCGGGACAGGGGGATGAGCGGGGGGACTACGAGCAGTACTTC. This encodes CASSLAPGQGDERGDYEQYF. This chain joins TRBV4-1 and TRBJ2-7; 11 nucleotides match TRBD1. Germline V gene sequence: CDR1 MGHRA, CDR2 YSYEKL. The CDR3 extends over 20 amino acids. V shed 4 bases, J shed 3 bases, and the junction held 20 bases outside the gene matches.

With regard to this clone: The junction shows a germline mismatch at one end, possibly a read error. The chain is built from TRBV5-1 and TRBJ1-2; D is undetermined. Per germline, CDR1 SGHRS and CDR2 YFSETQ. The CDR3 covers 12 residues. In DNA, the CDR3 is TGTGCCAGCCTCAGATGGGGCTATGGCTACACCTTC. This sequence encodes CASLRWGYGYTF.

The V gene is TRBV5-1, the J gene TRBJ2-7; D remains unclear. V lost 1 base and J 1 base, leaving 12 bases between the germline ends. CDR1 and CDR2 (germline): SGHRS, YFSETQ. This CDR3 region has 15 residues. In DNA form, the CDR3 reads TGCGCCAGCAGCTTGTCGATCGGTAGATCCTACGAGCAGTACTTC. It codes for CASSLSIGRSYEQYF.

The genes are TRBV18 and TRBJ2-1; D ambiguous. This CDR3 is 14 amino acids long. The germline gives CDR1 KGHSH, CDR2 LQKENI. V was trimmed by 3 bases and J by 5 bases, leaving 11 bases between them. The CDR3 reads CASSPPAENNEQFF. The CDR3 DNA reads as TGTGCCAGCTCACCTCCCGCAGAGAACAATGAGCAGTTCTTC. Full variable domain (rest looked up from reference TRBV18 and TRBJ2-1): NAGVMQNPRHLVRRRGQEARLRCSPMKGHSHVYWYRQLPEEGLKFMVYLQKENIIDESGMPKERFSAEFPKEGPSILRIQQVVRGDSAAYFCASSPPAENNEQFFGPGTRLTVL.

The CDR3 reads CASSERQENYGYTF. CDR3 nucleotide sequence: TGCGCCAGCAGTGAACGACAGGAGAACTATGGCTACACCTTC. The chain uses TRBV10-2 and TRBJ1-2; the D gene is possibly TRBD1 (6 bases). The V end was cut by 3 bases, the J end by 2 bases, with 10 bases between. In germline, CDR1 is WSHSY, CDR2 SAAADI. The CDR3 totals 14 residues.

The gene calls are TRBV7-9 and TRBJ1-1, with D unclear. The CDR3 length is 14 residues. Trimming left V 3 bases short and J 0 bases short, with 8 bases between. The germline V gene encodes CDR1 SEHNR and CDR2 FQNEAQ (reference sequence). As DNA, the CDR3 is TGTGCCAGCAGCTTGCGCCCGGTGAACACTGAAGCTTTCTTT. It specifies CASSLRPVNTEAFF.

The rearrangement links TRBV18 to TRBJ2-2; no reliable D call. The germline V gene has CDR1 KGHSH and CDR2 LQKENI. Trimming took off 3 bases at V and 7 bases at J, with 15 bases between the two ends. The CDR3 totals 15 residues. The CDR3 DNA follows: TGTGCCAGCTCACCTTGGACCGAGCCCATCGGGGAGCTGTTTTTT. Residues: CASSPWTEPIGELFF.

The rearrangement uses TRBV7-8 and TRBJ2-2; TRBD1 is a possible D gene (6 bases). Looked up from germline, CDR1 is SGHVS and CDR2 is FQNEAQ. The CDR3 is made up of 16 amino acids. V gave up 5 bases and J gave up 2 bases, with 15 bases separating them. The CDR3 bases are TGTGCCAGCAGCCCTAGGACAGCACTAAACACCGGGGAGCTGTTTTTT. Amino acids: CASSPRTALNTGELFF.

In nucleotides, the CDR3 is TGCGCCAGCAGCTTGTCGGCGCCGGGCGATGAGCAGTTCTTC. Its protein product is CASSLSAPGDEQFF. This chain links TRBV5-1 with TRBJ2-1; D gene ambiguous. Trimming shortened V by 1 base and J by 8 bases, and 13 bases separated the two germline ends. Germline CDR1 reads SGHRS; CDR2 reads YFSETQ. The CDR3 totals 14 residues.

The chain is built from TRBV11-2 and TRBJ1-2; D gene unclear. The V and J ends lost 2 bases and 1 base respectively, with 2 bases between them. The CDR3 is 12 residues long. Germline V gene sequence: CDR1 SGHAT, CDR2 FQNNGV. CDR3 coding DNA: TGTGCCAGCAGCTTAAGTAACTATGGCTACACCTTC. Amino acids: CASSLSNYGYTF.